One sample yielded the 18 T cell receptor beta chains listed below, sequenced in a study of blood T cells in healthy people across ages. For the second PCR, which ran for roughly 6 to 11 cycles, a sample-barcoded 5' primer and a J-beta primer mix were used. MiXCR, applied by TCRdb to the 5' RACE reads, yields one record per CDR3 protein. The data hold around 850,000 distinct CDR3 sequences, with about 34% observed a single time. The sequencing sample was made of blood. The receptors here all came from a man between 18 and 35 years old in good health.

This clonotype is a singleton in its sample. One end of the junction is discordant with germline, which a read error may explain. V and J are TRBV12-3 or TRBV12-4 and TRBJ1-3; D uncertain. The CDR3 has 16 amino acids. The CDR3 nucleotides read TGTACCAGCAGTCCTTCGCGGGCCACCGCTGGAAACACCACATATTTT. It specifies CTSSPSRATAGNTTYF.

The gene calls are TRBV7-9 and TRBJ1-6, with unresolved D. CDR3 length: 14 amino acids. Germline loops: CDR1 SEHNR, CDR2 FQNEAQ (reference sequence). The V and J ends lost 7 bases and 7 bases respectively, with 14 bases between them. CDR3 loop: CASTSLTENSPLHF. Here the CDR3 DNA reads TGTGCCAGCACCAGCCTAACCGAAAATTCACCCCTCCACTTT.

The rearrangement links TRBV7-2 to TRBJ2-1; D is unclear. Trimming pared 3 bases from V and 2 bases from J, leaving 11 bases between. Germline-derived CDR1 and CDR2 are SGHTA and FQGNSA. The CDR3 covers 15 residues. CDR3 in DNA: TGTGCCAGCAGCTTCACATGGCGCCCCTACAATGAGCAGTTCTTC. Residues: CASSFTWRPYNEQFF.

A word on this clonotype: An end of the junction differs from the germline gene, which may be a read error. This rearrangement joins TRBV6-5 to TRBJ2-1; 8 nucleotides align to TRBD2. This CDR3 spans 15 amino acids. The germline V gene encodes CDR1 MNHEY and CDR2 SVGAGI. CDR3 coding DNA: TGTCCCAGCAGACCTGCGGGGGGATCCTACAATGAGCAGTTCTTC. Translating gives CPSRPAGGSYNEQFF.

In DNA, the CDR3 is TGTGCCAGCAGTTCCCCCCCCGCGGCAGGGCAAAATGAAAAACTGTTTTTT. Translating it yields CASSSPPAAGQNEKLFF. V and J are TRBV28 and TRBJ1-4; tentatively, D is TRBD1 (5 bases). V lost 4 bases and J 5 bases, leaving 20 bases between the germline ends. The germline gives CDR1 MDHEN, CDR2 SYDVKM. The length of the CDR3 is 17 residues.

The chain has TRBV27 and TRBJ2-5; possibly TRBD2 for D (6 bases). The ends were cut back, 2 bases at V and 3 bases at J, with 16 bases in the middle. This CDR3 is built from 16 residues. The germline V gene has CDR1 MNHEY and CDR2 SMNVEV (reference sequence). The CDR3 coding sequence is TGTGCCAGCAGTTTAAATCCGGGGGAATCGGAAGAGACCCAGTACTTC. Its protein is CASSLNPGESEETQYF.

This clonotype came up a few times. The chain recombines TRBV20-1 with TRBJ1-6; 9 bases fit TRBD1. V trimming: 6 bases; J trimming: 4 bases; junction bases outside the gene matches: 7. Germline V lookup: CDR1 DFQATT, CDR2 SNEGSKA (reference sequence). This CDR3 is built from 15 residues. CDR3 sequence: CSAPTGGPYNSPLHF. Written as DNA, the CDR3 is TGCAGTGCCCCGACAGGGGGTCCTTATAATTCACCCCTCCACTTT.

The chain joins TRBV6-2 or TRBV6-3 to TRBJ1-2; TRBD1 matches 9 bases. CDR3 length: 15 residues. The germline V gene has CDR1 MNHEY and CDR2 SVGEGT. With 6 bases clipped from V and 3 bases from J, the junction kept 8 bases outside the gene matches. CDR3: CASRPWTGDHYGYTF. The CDR3 DNA follows: TGTGCCAGCAGGCCCTGGACAGGGGACCACTATGGCTACACCTTC.

In DNA form, the CDR3 reads TGTGCCAGCAGCGTAAAGCTGAACACCGGGGAGCTGTTTTTT. It is translated as CASSVKLNTGELFF. The chain uses TRBV9 and TRBJ2-2; D call uncertain. CDR3 length: 14 amino acids. Per germline, CDR1 SGDLS and CDR2 YYNGEE. V was cut by 1 base and J by 1 base, with 5 bases left in between.

This chain joins TRBV7-2 and TRBJ1-1, with D unresolved. Germline V gene lookup returns CDR1 SGHTA and CDR2 FQGNSA. This CDR3 is built from 13 residues. The V and J ends lost 5 bases and 7 bases respectively, with 14 bases between them. CDR3 DNA: TGTGCCAGCAGCCTCACGAGCCTTAATGAAGCTTTCTTT. Residues: CASSLTSLNEAFF.

The CDR3 loop reads CASSGGGGQGYTF. In nucleotides, the CDR3 is TGTGCCAGCAGCGGAGGAGGGGGCCAAGGCTACACCTTC. The V gene is TRBV7-9, the J gene TRBJ1-2; 7 positions agree with TRBD1. Per the germline V gene, CDR1 is SEHNR and CDR2 is FQNEAQ (reference sequence). Trimming removed 5 bases from V and 8 bases from J; junction bases left unmatched: 8. The CDR3 contains 13 residues.

V is TRBV6-2 or TRBV6-3 and J is TRBJ1-5; perhaps TRBD1 as D (5 bases). The V and J ends lost 4 bases and 4 bases respectively, with 29 bases between them. The CDR3 sequence is 20 residues long. Germline CDR1 reads MNHEY; CDR2 reads SVGEGT. The chain's CDR3 is CASSFSSRRDLGTGNQPQHF. CDR3 bases: TGTGCCAGCAGTTTCTCCTCCCGACGGGATTTGGGGACGGGGAATCAGCCCCAGCATTTT.

The genes are TRBV5-1 and TRBJ2-7; D ambiguous. The CDR3 consists of 11 residues. The germline CDR1 and CDR2 sequences are SGHRS and YFSETQ. Trimming removed 1 base at V and 7 bases at J, with 6 bases between. CDR3 amino acids: CASSLMDEQYF. CDR3 nucleotide sequence: TGCGCCAGCAGCTTGATGGATGAGCAGTACTTC. Drawing the rest from reference TRBV5-1 and TRBJ2-7, the complete variable domain is KAGVTQTPRYLIKTRGQQVTLSCSPISGHRSVSWYQQTPGQGLQFLFEYFSETQRNKGNFPGRFSGRQFSNSRSEMNVSTLELGDSALYLCASSLMDEQYFGPGTRLTVT.

Turning to this clonotype: One end of the junction fails to match germline, which may point to a read error. The genes are TRBV7-9 and TRBJ2-5, with D perhaps matching TRBD1 or TRBD2 (8 bases each). Looked up from germline, CDR1 is SEHNR and CDR2 is FQNEAQ (reference sequence). The CDR3 spans 14 residues. The CDR3, as DNA: TGTGCCAGCAGCGTAGCGGGGACAGGTCAAGAGCAGTACTTC. Its protein product is CASSVAGTGQEQYF.

The chain employs TRBV4-2 and TRBJ1-1; D unresolved. Germline-derived CDR1 and CDR2 are LGHNA and YNFKEQ. This CDR3 has 15 amino acids. V was shortened by 1 base and J by 1 base, with 10 bases between the two germline ends. Here the CDR3 reads CASSQGASRNTEAFF. In nucleotides, the CDR3 is TGTGCCAGCAGCCAAGGGGCCAGTCGGAACACTGAAGCTTTCTTT.

The table lists this clonotype with a few counts. The chain couples TRBV20-1 to TRBJ1-4; D is possibly TRBD1 (5 bases). V was cut by 1 base and J by 0 bases, with 12 bases left in between. The CDR3 length is 16 residues. Germline CDR1 DFQATT, CDR2 SNEGSKA (reference sequence). CDR3 nucleotides: TGCAGTGCTAGAGTTAGGGGATCTTCAACTAATGAAAAACTGTTTTTT. Its translation is CSARVRGSSTNEKLFF.

This chain links TRBV12-3 or TRBV12-4 with TRBJ2-2; D may be TRBD2 (6 bases). This CDR3 has 12 amino acids. V shed 8 bases and J shed 5 bases, with 9 bases lying between them. CDR3 in amino acids: CASGGGTGELFF. The CDR3 bases are TGTGCCAGCGGTGGGGGGACCGGGGAGCTGTTTTTT.

The chain joins TRBV12-3 or TRBV12-4 to TRBJ2-3; no definite D call. The CDR3 has 12 amino acids. V lost 7 bases to trimming and J lost 6 bases, with 11 bases between them. The CDR3 region has the DNA TGTGCCAGCATGAGCCCGAGGGATACGCAGTATTTT. It codes for CASMSPRDTQYF.